This T cell receptor (beta chain) was sequenced for a study of CD8 T cells in ankylosing spondylitis (TCRdb year 2017). General notes on the study: The study profiled T cell receptor beta repertoires in healthy donors and ankylosing spondylitis patients to find disease-linked TCR variants. In total, the full study cohort was made up of approximately 99 healthy donors and about two dozen ankylosing spondylitis patients. Peripheral blood was sampled, and synovial fluid was also collected from ankylosing spondylitis patients. Beyond this particular receptor, the publication reports: The disease-linked clones had a CD8+ phenotype and were found at relatively low frequencies in peripheral blood. Some of the motif variants had been reported before in the synovial fluid and blood of reactive arthritis patients, a finding that suggests common disease-initiation mechanisms. The disease-linked clones were reported as significantly enriched in matched synovial fluid samples from ankylosing spondylitis patients. A TCR beta motif made up of roughly eight highly homologous amino acid variants appeared to be characteristic of blood from ankylosing spondylitis patients.

Reads for this sample came from an Illumina HiSeq 2500. Quantitative 5'-RACE with molecular barcodes was used to prepare TCR beta libraries. For the original study's pipeline: Disease-linked TCR variants were identified with a new computational method built on a probabilistic model of VDJ rearrangement. TCRdb took the public reads, trimmed them with fastp at Q25, ran MiXCR for clone calling and kept in-frame beta chains. One record per CDR3 amino acid sequence lists the most common genes and DNA. These V and J calls derive from TCRdb rather than the authors' analysis. This sample has roughly 130,000 distinct CDR3 sequences in its table, and over 7% of those were observed once. The ten largest clonotypes hold more than 3% of the sample. V and J are trimmed by 5 bases and 0 bases, and the gene matches miss 3 bases of the junction. The germline V gene provides CDR1 SGHTA and CDR2 FQGNSA. The CDR3 runs 16 amino acids, cysteine and phenylalanine included. Just CDR3 DNA is preserved here, 48 bases in frame from base 1.

Concerning this clonotype itself: The antigen it binds to is not known. Per-nucleotide qualities are absent, and no much larger clonotype sits a single base away.

The clonotype was recovered from a male donor with ankylosing spondylitis or in good health (not recorded which). In this chain, TRBV7-2 is recombined with TRBJ2-2; 10 bases in the junction line up with TRBD2. The sequenced material came from blood, either unsorted or a sorted T cell fraction (not recorded which). CDR3 sequence: CASSRLAGPNTGELFF. The DNA sequence is as follows: TGTGCCAGCAGCCGACTAGCGGGCCCGAACACCGGGGAGCTGTTTTTT.